These 29 T cell receptor beta chains were sequenced from one sample in a study of T cells after yellow fever vaccination. TCRdb ran MiXCR on the 5' RACE reads and lists one entry per CDR3 protein. The sample lists around 350,000 distinct CDR3 sequences, 6.2% occurring once. The sample here was PBMCs, taken 5 days after the yellow fever booster vaccination. These receptors came from a man younger than 40 who received the YFV17D yellow fever vaccine.

The chain links TRBV20-1 to TRBJ2-7; TRBD2 matches at 13 bases. J gave up 6 bases and V 4 bases, and 9 bases lay outside the gene matches. The CDR3 loop spans 15 amino acids. Per the germline V gene, CDR1 is DFQATT and CDR2 is SNEGSKA (reference sequence). In nucleotides, the CDR3 is TGCAGTGCTACTGGGGGACTAGCGGGATCTCCCGAGCAGTACTTC. Translating gives CSATGGLAGSPEQYF.

This clonotype was seen only a few times. V is TRBV20-1 and J is TRBJ2-1, with TRBD2 identical over 11 bases. CDR3 size: 14 residues. CDR1 is DFQATT, CDR2 SNEGSKA, per germline (reference sequence). Trimming took 2 bases from V and 4 from J; bases not matched to a gene: 1. CDR3 amino acids: CSARIAGGYNEQFF. In DNA form, the CDR3 reads TGCAGTGCTAGAATAGCGGGAGGGTACAATGAGCAGTTCTTC.

The chain has TRBV4-1 and TRBJ1-4; D unclear. This CDR3 is built from 16 residues. CDR1 is MGHRA, CDR2 YSYEKL, per germline. V was pared by 4 bases and J by 5 bases, with 17 bases between. The CDR3 loop is CASSPTPPGQNEKLFF. The CDR3 DNA reads as TGCGCCAGCAGCCCTACTCCTCCGGGCCAAAATGAAAAACTGTTTTTT.

The V gene is TRBV10-1, the J gene TRBJ1-1; D remains unclear. V lost 6 bases and J lost 0, with 11 bases in between. This CDR3 is 14 amino acids long. The V gene's germline CDR1 is WNHNN and CDR2 SYGVQD (reference sequence). The DNA of the CDR3 is TGCGCCAGCAGCCCGACAAGAATGAACACTGAAGCTTTCTTT. Protein: CASSPTRMNTEAFF.

This CDR3 is CSPWTVLRYGDSYEQYF. CDR3 DNA: TGCAGCCCCTGGACAGTGCTGAGATACGGGGACTCCTACGAGCAGTACTTC. This rearrangement joins TRBV29-1 to TRBJ2-7, with D possibly being TRBD1 (6 bases). The CDR3 spans 17 residues. V gave up 8 bases and J gave up 0 bases, with 26 bases separating them. The germline V gene has CDR1 SQVTM and CDR2 ANQGSEA.

This clonotype showed up just a few times. The chain combines TRBV7-8 with TRBJ2-2; 8 nucleotides line up with TRBD2. V lost 5 bases to trimming and J lost 4 bases; unmatched junction nucleotides: 18. There are 19 residues in the CDR3. The germline gives CDR1 SGHVS, CDR2 FQNEAQ. The CDR3 here is CASSTLKIERESGTGELFF. The CDR3 coding sequence is TGTGCCAGCAGCACCCTGAAGATTGAGCGGGAGTCGGGCACCGGGGAGCTGTTTTTT.

This clonotype was detected only a few times. CDR3 sequence reads: CASTQQVSSSYEQYF. Written as DNA, the CDR3 is TGTGCCAGCACCCAACAGGTTTCGAGCTCCTACGAGCAGTACTTC. V and J are TRBV12-3 or TRBV12-4 and TRBJ2-7; TRBD1 is a possible D gene (5 bases). CDR3 size: 15 residues. The ends were cut back, 7 bases at V and 0 bases at J, with 16 bases in the middle.

This clonotype showed up just a few times. The chain uses TRBV7-2 and TRBJ2-2, with D maybe TRBD1 (5 bases). V was shortened by 5 bases and J by 0 bases, with 10 bases between the two germline ends. Germline values: CDR1 SGHTA, CDR2 FQGNSA. CDR3 length: 15 amino acids. The CDR3 coding sequence is TGTGCCAGCAGCCCGACAGTTACGAACACCGGGGAGCTGTTTTTT. This codes for CASSPTVTNTGELFF.

This clonotype was found many times. This chain links TRBV6-1 with TRBJ2-7; the match to TRBD1 covers 8 bases. With 4 bases clipped from V and 5 bases from J, the junction kept 4 bases outside the gene matches. The CDR3 spans 13 residues. From germline, CDR1 is MNHNS and CDR2 SASEGT. CDR3 sequence reads: CASSATGENEQYF. CDR3 nucleotide sequence: TGTGCCAGCAGTGCGACAGGGGAGAACGAGCAGTACTTC.

CDR3 residues: CSVEGGDEKLFF. The CDR3, as DNA: TGCAGCGTTGAGGGTGGTGATGAAAAACTGTTTTTT. The rearrangement links TRBV29-1 to TRBJ1-4; no definite D call. V lost 3 bases to trimming and J lost 6 bases, with 8 bases between them. Germline V lookup: CDR1 SQVTM, CDR2 ANQGSEA. This CDR3 comprises 12 residues.

This clonotype was counted a few times. The V call is TRBV5-1, the J call TRBJ2-7; 7 bases align to TRBD2. In germline, CDR1 is SGHRS, CDR2 YFSETQ. The CDR3 totals 15 residues. V trimming: 0 bases; J trimming: 6 bases; junction bases outside the gene matches: 9. CDR3: CASSLVPGGGGEQYF. CDR3 in DNA: TGCGCCAGCAGCTTGGTCCCCGGTGGGGGGGGCGAGCAGTACTTC.

This clonotype has at least ten counts. V and J are TRBV19 and TRBJ2-2, with 8 positions matching TRBD1. Unmatched junction bases numbered 9, after V lost 5 bases and J lost 1 base. CDR1 and CDR2 from the germline V gene are LNHDA and SQIVND (reference sequence). The CDR3 totals 17 residues. The CDR3: CASSPQRGTGNTGELFF. Written as DNA, the CDR3 is TGTGCCAGTAGTCCTCAAAGGGGGACAGGGAACACCGGGGAGCTGTTTTTT. Together with reference TRBV19 and TRBJ2-2, the CDR3 gives the full variable domain: DGGITQSPKYLFRKEGQNVTLSCEQNLNHDAMYWYRQDPGQGLRLIYYSQIVNDFQKGDIAEGYSVSREKKESFPLTVTSAQKNPTAFYLCASSPQRGTGNTGELFFGEGSRLTVL.

This clonotype turned up a few times. The CDR3 loop is CASSQEGSGFTDTQYF. The DNA for the CDR3 is TGCGCCAGCAGCCAAGAAGGTTCAGGGTTTACAGATACGCAGTATTTT. The V call is TRBV4-3, the J call TRBJ2-3; D perhaps matches TRBD1 (5 bases). Germline V gene data show CDR1 as LGHNA and CDR2 as YSLEER. This CDR3 has 16 residues. V shed 0 bases and J shed 3 bases, with 13 bases lying between them.

This clonotype was observed a handful of times. This chain links TRBV20-1 with TRBJ2-7; 9 bases align to TRBD1. Germline V lookup: CDR1 DFQATT, CDR2 SNEGSKA (reference sequence). V gave up 3 bases and J gave up 3 bases; unmatched junction bases: 3. The CDR3 totals 13 residues. The CDR3 nucleotides are TGCAGTGCTAGGACAGGGGGAGACTACGAGCAGTACTTC. Translated: CSARTGGDYEQYF.

This clonotype was counted at least ten times. The V and J genes are TRBV25-1 and TRBJ1-5, with no clear D. In germline, CDR1 is MGHDK, CDR2 SYGVNS. The CDR3 extends over 12 amino acids. Between the trimmed V and J ends, which lost 0 bases and 4 bases, there was a span of 1 base. The DNA of the CDR3 is TGTGCCAGCAGTGAATATAATCAGCCCCAGCATTTT. Translated: CASSEYNQPQHF.

This clonotype was found a few times. The chain joins TRBV12-3 or TRBV12-4 to TRBJ2-3, with 9 positions matching TRBD1. The CDR3 totals 14 residues. The V segment lost 6 bases and the J segment 4 bases; nucleotides outside the gene matches: 5. CDR3 nucleotides: TGTGCCAGCAGCCGACAGGGGGTCCCAGATACGCAGTATTTT. Protein sequence: CASSRQGVPDTQYF.

This sequence joins TRBV20-1 and TRBJ2-1, with D possibly matching TRBD2 (5 bases). The CDR3 runs 16 residues. Trimming cost V 3 bases and J 1 base, with 16 bases left between them. Germline V lookup: CDR1 DFQATT, CDR2 SNEGSKA (reference sequence). This CDR3 is CSASIRAGPSYNEQFF. The CDR3 DNA reads TGCAGTGCTAGTATTCGGGCGGGCCCATCCTACAATGAGCAGTTCTTC.

This clonotype came up many times. The V call is TRBV7-2, the J call TRBJ2-7; D is unresolved. The CDR3 runs to 15 residues. The germline V gene has CDR1 SGHTA and CDR2 FQGNSA. Between the trimmed V and J ends, which lost 0 bases and 0 bases, there was a span of 9 bases. This CDR3 is CASSLARRGSYEQYF. The CDR3 DNA sequence: TGTGCCAGCAGCTTAGCCAGGCGAGGCTCCTACGAGCAGTACTTC. The whole variable domain, remainder taken from reference TRBV7-2 and TRBJ2-7, is GAGVSQSPSNKVTEKGKDVELRCDPISGHTALYWYRQSLGQGLEFLIYFQGNSAPDKSGLPSDRFSAERTGGSVSTLTIQRTQQEDSAVYLCASSLARRGSYEQYFGPGTRLTVT.

This clonotype was counted at least ten times. The chain uses TRBV13 and TRBJ2-7, with 14 bases that match TRBD2. Germline loops: CDR1 PRHDT, CDR2 FYEKMQ (reference sequence). The CDR3 consists of 19 residues. Losses at the gene ends were 2 bases for V and 4 bases for J; bases not matched to a gene: 13. CDR3 nucleotides: TGTGCCAGCAGCTTAAGTCCGGGACTAGCGGGAGTCTCCGGGTACGAGCAGTACTTC. Translated: CASSLSPGLAGVSGYEQYF.

The chain joins TRBV4-3 to TRBJ2-7, with 8 bases fitting TRBD2. The CDR3 length is 15 residues. Germline values: CDR1 LGHNA, CDR2 YSLEER. Germline trimming cut 4 bases from V and 4 bases from J; bases unmatched to any gene: 9. The CDR3: CASSPSQLAGYEQYF. The CDR3 DNA reads TGCGCCAGCAGCCCAAGTCAGTTAGCGGGATACGAGCAGTACTTC.

This clonotype has a handful of counts. This sequence joins TRBV7-2 and TRBJ2-4, with D perhaps TRBD2 (6 bases). This CDR3 has 14 amino acids. V lost 3 bases to trimming and J lost 10 bases, with 16 bases between them. The germline gives CDR1 SGHTA, CDR2 FQGNSA. The CDR3 sequence: CASSLTRDSGIQYF. The CDR3 DNA follows: TGTGCCAGCAGCTTGACGCGGGACTCCGGGATTCAGTACTTC.

The chain carries TRBV6-1 and TRBJ2-5; TRBD2 aligns across 9 bases. Per the germline V gene, CDR1 is MNHNS and CDR2 is SASEGT. V was clipped by 7 bases and J by 2 bases; unmatched bases: 11. The CDR3 has 16 residues. This CDR3 is CASMGSSGGFQETQYF. The CDR3 nucleotides are TGTGCCAGCATGGGATCAAGCGGGGGGTTTCAAGAGACCCAGTACTTC.

The J gene is TRBJ2-1, the V gene TRBV20-1, with 12 bases fitting TRBD1. CDR3 length: 14 amino acids. The V gene end was trimmed by 2 bases and the J gene end by 9 bases; junction bases not matched to a gene: 5. Per the germline V gene, CDR1 is DFQATT and CDR2 is SNEGSKA (reference sequence). CDR3 coding DNA: TGCAGTGCTAGAAGGGACAGGGGGCGCGTTGAGCAGTTCTTC. This encodes CSARRDRGRVEQFF.

This clonotype was seen repeatedly, ten times or more. The chain carries TRBV27 and TRBJ1-1, with 8 positions matching TRBD1. Germline CDR1 MNHEY, CDR2 SMNVEV (reference sequence). The CDR3 has 14 residues. V trimming: 6 bases; J trimming: 7 bases; junction bases outside the gene matches: 10. CDR3 amino acids: CASRRLDRVIEAFF. The CDR3 bases are TGTGCCAGCAGGAGGTTGGACAGGGTGATTGAAGCTTTCTTT.

The genes are TRBV29-1 and TRBJ2-7, with D maybe TRBD1 (5 bases). V shed 4 bases and J shed 2 bases, with 15 bases lying between them. Germline loops: CDR1 SQVTM, CDR2 ANQGSEA. The CDR3 is 14 amino acids. CDR3 residues: CSVGPTDIPYEQYF. The CDR3 DNA follows: TGCAGCGTTGGACCCACGGACATACCCTACGAGCAGTACTTC.

This clonotype has at least ten counts. The chain recombines TRBV6-2 or TRBV6-3 with TRBJ2-7, with a tentative D call TRBD2 (5 bases). Between the trimmed V and J ends, which lost 6 bases and 4 bases, there was a span of 16 bases. Germline loops: CDR1 MNHEY, CDR2 SVGEGT. CDR3 length: 14 residues. The CDR3: CASSSGNPPYEQYF. CDR3 nucleotide sequence: TGTGCCAGCAGCTCCGGGAATCCACCTTACGAGCAGTACTTC.

This clonotype occurred many times. The chain has TRBV10-3 and TRBJ1-5; no firm D call. Per germline, CDR1 ENHRY and CDR2 SYGVKD. CDR3 length equals 13 residues. The CDR3 reads CPGWFPHNQPQHF. CDR3 coding DNA: TGTCCTGGCTGGTTTCCCCACAATCAGCCCCAGCATTTT.

This clonotype was detected only a few times. The V and J genes are TRBV12-3 or TRBV12-4 and TRBJ2-1; TRBD2 matches at 9 bases. The CDR3 runs 15 residues. V shed 6 bases, J shed 6 bases, and the junction held 9 bases outside the gene matches. In DNA form, the CDR3 reads TGTGCCAGCAGCCGGACCGGGACTAGCCGCAATGAGCAGTTCTTC. Protein product: CASSRTGTSRNEQFF.

V usage is TRBV20-1 and J usage is TRBJ2-3, with 8 bases matching TRBD2. This CDR3 comprises 15 residues. CDR1 is DFQATT and CDR2 is SNEGSKA in the germline V gene (reference sequence). Trimming took 0 bases from V and 2 from J; bases not matched to a gene: 4. This CDR3 reads CSARELAGITDTQYF. Written as DNA, the CDR3 is TGCAGTGCTAGAGAATTAGCGGGGATCACAGATACGCAGTATTTT.